These 20 T cell receptor beta chains originate from one sample sequenced in a study of glioma-infiltrating T cells. TCR alpha and beta CDR3 regions were amplified from RNA using iRepertoire nested multiplex PCR. TCRdb re-derived calls from the multiplex PCR reads in MiXCR, one entry per CDR3 protein. Here the sample spans about 130,000 distinct CDR3 sequences, about 23% being singletons. The sample consisted of glioma tissue, nonneoplastic brain tissue, or PBMCs (not recorded which). These receptors all stem from a human donor with low-grade glioma or glioblastoma, undergoing nonglioma brain surgery, or in good health (not recorded which).

Turning to this clonotype: Possible read error: a much larger clone is one base away. The rearrangement links TRBV7-9 to TRBJ2-7; no clear D gene. CDR3 length equals 14 residues. Germline assignment: CDR1 SEHNR and CDR2 FQNEAQ (reference sequence). The ends were cut back, 7 bases at V and 1 base at J, with 14 bases in the middle. The CDR3 DNA reads as TGTGCCAGCATCCCGATACAGAAGTCCTACGAGCAGTACTTC. Translated, it gives CASIPIQKSYEQYF.

The J gene is TRBJ1-5, the V gene TRBV4-3; 8 bases map to TRBD1. Trimming took 0 bases from V and 0 from J; bases not matched to a gene: 4. Germline assignment: CDR1 LGHNA and CDR2 YSLEER. The CDR3 extends over 17 amino acids. CDR3 loop: CASSQDWDRYSNQPQHF. CDR3 bases: TGCGCCAGCAGCCAAGATTGGGACAGGTATAGCAATCAGCCCCAGCATTTT.

A remark on this clonotype: Just one base apart from a much larger clone, this may be a read error. The chain recombines TRBV4-3 with TRBJ1-1, with D possibly being TRBD1 (5 bases). CDR1 LGHNA and CDR2 YSLEER come from the germline V gene. The CDR3 is made up of 15 amino acids. The CDR3 is CASSQEPSRGTEDFF. Here the CDR3 DNA reads TGCGCCAGCAGCCAAGAACCATCCCGGGGCACTGAAGATTTCTTT.

This clonotype came up a few times. This chain links TRBV30 with TRBJ1-1; D call uncertain. Per the germline V gene, CDR1 is GTSNPN and CDR2 is SVGIG (reference sequence). The CDR3 covers 14 residues. Between the trimmed V and J ends, which lost 5 bases and 2 bases, there was a span of 15 bases. The CDR3 region is CAWGGWGANTEAFF. Here the CDR3 DNA reads TGTGCCTGGGGTGGGTGGGGTGCTAACACTGAAGCTTTCTTT.

In regard to this clonotype: A much more abundant neighbour one base away suggests this may be a read error. The chain has TRBV11-1 and TRBJ2-1; TRBD2 matches at 10 bases. Germline V lookup: CDR1 SGHAT, CDR2 FQDESV (reference sequence). This CDR3 comprises 16 residues. V gave up 1 base and J gave up 8 bases; unmatched junction bases: 8. The CDR3: CASSLGEAGGWDEQFF. The CDR3 nucleotides are TGTGCCAGCAGCTTAGGAGAAGCGGGAGGGTGGGATGAGCAGTTCTTC.

The rearrangement joins TRBV4-1 to TRBJ2-7; D is undetermined. This CDR3 region has 14 residues. With 0 bases removed from V and 8 bases from J, the gap between germline ends came to 14 bases. Germline CDR1 reads MGHRA; CDR2 reads YSYEKL. In nucleotides, the CDR3 is TGCGCCAGCAGCCAAGATCTCGAGGCCCTGAAGCAGTACTTC. Translation gives CASSQDLEALKQYF.

In regard to this clonotype: A much larger clone sits a single nucleotide away, making a read error possible. The final CDR3 position lacks the conserved phenylalanine or tryptophan, pointing to a likely read error. This rearrangement joins TRBV15 to TRBJ2-7; D unresolved. From germline, CDR1 is LNHNV and CDR2 YYDKDF (reference sequence). The CDR3 extends over 13 amino acids. The V and J ends lost 3 bases and 7 bases respectively, with 13 bases between them. CDR3 protein: CATSSDRLREQYL. Written as DNA, the CDR3 is TGTGCCACCAGCAGTGACCGGCTCCGGGAGCAGTACCTC.

This clonotype was seen a handful of times. This chain uses TRBV18 with TRBJ2-7, with 11 bases fitting TRBD2. After removal of 1 base from V and 5 bases from J, the junction contained 4 bases not matched to a gene. This CDR3 spans 15 amino acids. Germline V lookup: CDR1 KGHSH, CDR2 LQKENI. The CDR3 DNA is TGTGCCAGCTCACCACTAGCGGGAGGGCCCGACGAGCAGTACTTC. Translated, it gives CASSPLAGGPDEQYF.

About this clonotype: Since a much larger clone is just one base distant, this may be a read error. This chain's CDR3 is CASSGADRSTDTQYF. The CDR3 coding sequence is TGTGCCAGCAGTGGCGCGGACAGGAGCACAGATACGCAGTATTTT. This chain joins TRBV12-3 or TRBV12-4 and TRBJ2-3, with 7 bases aligning to TRBD1. The CDR3 runs 15 residues. Trimming took 5 bases from V and 0 from J; bases not matched to a gene: 5.

This clonotype showed up many times. The chain links TRBV24-1 to TRBJ2-1; D possibly corresponds to TRBD2 (5 bases). This CDR3 has 11 residues. CDR1 is KGHDR, CDR2 SFDVKD, per germline. V lost 6 bases and J lost 15, with 14 bases in between. The CDR3 DNA reads TGTGCCACCAGTCAGGCTAGCCGTCGGTTCTTC. This codes for CATSQASRRFF.

This clonotype has at least ten counts. The CDR3 spells CSASEHQETQYF. In DNA, the CDR3 is TGCAGTGCTAGTGAACACCAAGAGACCCAGTACTTC. This sequence joins TRBV20-1 and TRBJ2-5; D remains unclear. The CDR3 contains 12 residues. Trimming cost V 3 bases and J 0 bases, with 5 bases left between them. The germline CDR1 and CDR2 sequences are DFQATT and SNEGSKA (reference sequence).

In regard to this clonotype: At one end the junction does not follow the germline gene, possibly because of a read error. The chain recombines TRBV28 with TRBJ1-6; weak D call: TRBD1 (6 bases). The CDR3 has 13 residues. Germline values: CDR1 MDHEN, CDR2 SYDVKM. The chain's CDR3 is CASGTTQESPPHF. The CDR3 coding sequence is TGTGCCAGCGGGACAACACAGGAATCACCCCCCCACTTT.

This clonotype was picked up many times. The V call is TRBV7-2, the J call TRBJ2-7; 10 bases are a match to TRBD1. Germline CDR1 and CDR2: SGHTA and FQGNSA. V shed 5 bases, J shed 5 bases, and the junction held 6 bases outside the gene matches. The CDR3 runs 14 residues. The CDR3 loop is CASSPRDRGDEQYF. In DNA, the CDR3 is TGTGCCAGCAGCCCCCGGGACAGGGGAGACGAGCAGTACTTC. The complete variable domain, with remaining parts taken from reference TRBV7-2 and TRBJ2-7, reads GAGVSQSPSNKVTEKGKDVELRCDPISGHTALYWYRQSLGQGLEFLIYFQGNSAPDKSGLPSDRFSAERTGGSVSTLTIQRTQQEDSAVYLCASSPRDRGDEQYFGPGTRLTVT.

About this clonotype itself: This may stem from a read error, because a much larger clone lies one nucleotide away. The chain joins TRBV3-1 to TRBJ2-7; TRBD2 is a possible D gene (6 bases). The CDR3 consists of 14 residues. Germline-derived CDR1 and CDR2 are LGHDT and YNNKEL (reference sequence). The CDR3 sequence: CASSQRGVPYEQHF. The CDR3 DNA is TGTGCCAGCAGCCAGCGGGGAGTCCCCTACGAGCAGCACTTC.

This clonotype was found a few times. The chain is built from TRBV19 and TRBJ1-1, with D possibly being TRBD1 (5 bases). Germline V gene lookup returns CDR1 LNHDA and CDR2 SQIVND (reference sequence). The V end was cut by 3 bases, the J end by 0 bases, with 11 bases between. The CDR3 runs to 15 residues. CDR3 in amino acids: CASSMSGTVNTEAFF. CDR3 nucleotides: TGTGCCAGTAGTATGTCCGGGACGGTGAACACTGAAGCTTTCTTT.

Worth noting for this clonotype: A much more abundant neighbour one base away suggests this may be a read error. J is TRBJ2-5 and V is TRBV19; 8 positions agree with TRBD1. Looked up from germline, CDR1 is LNHDA and CDR2 is SQIVND (reference sequence). CDR3 length equals 15 residues. The CDR3 here is CASSPRQGSQETKYF. In DNA form, the CDR3 reads TGTGCCAGTAGCCCACGACAGGGGTCACAGGAGACCAAGTACTTC. The full variable domain, rest sourced from reference TRBV19 and TRBJ2-5, is DGGITQSPKYLFRKEGQNVTLSCEQNLNHDAMYWYRQDPGQGLRLIYYSQIVNDFQKGDIAEGYSVSREKKESFPLTVTSAQKNPTAFYLCASSPRQGSQETKYFGPGTRLLVL.

Ten or more counts support this clonotype. The rearrangement uses TRBV20-1 and TRBJ2-7; TRBD2 agrees at 9 bases. CDR1 is DFQATT, CDR2 SNEGSKA, per germline (reference sequence). After removal of 6 bases from V and 2 bases from J, the junction contained 11 bases not matched to a gene. The CDR3 runs 15 residues. The CDR3 reads CSARMTSGQTYEQYF. Written as DNA, the CDR3 is TGCAGTGCGAGAATGACTAGCGGACAAACCTACGAGCAGTACTTC.

For this clonotype: The junction departs from the called germline gene at one end, perhaps through a read error. This chain joins TRBV4-1 and TRBJ1-5; no definite D call. The germline V gene has CDR1 MGHRA and CDR2 YSYEKL. The CDR3 has 15 amino acids. The CDR3 sequence: CASSQEAGIDQTQHF. CDR3 DNA sequence: TGCGCCAGCAGCCAAGAAGCTGGAATCGATCAGACCCAGCATTTT.

As to this clonotype: A much more abundant neighbour one base away suggests this may be a read error. The CDR3 loop reads CASLERASTDTQYF. In nucleotides, the CDR3 is TGCGCCTCTCTAGAGCGGGCGAGCACAGATACGCAGTATTTT. J is TRBJ2-3 and V is TRBV10-2, with D perhaps TRBD2 (6 bases). Germline CDR1 WSHSY, CDR2 SAAADI. This CDR3 is 14 amino acids long. The V end lost 11 bases, the J end lost 0 bases, and 15 bases lay between the germline ends.

This clonotype was seen repeatedly, ten times or more. The chain is built from TRBV20-1 and TRBJ1-1; D may be TRBD1 (5 bases). The germline V gene has CDR1 DFQATT and CDR2 SNEGSKA (reference sequence). The CDR3 is made up of 13 amino acids. The V gene lost 0 bases and the J gene lost 4 bases, with 9 bases spanning the gap. The CDR3 sequence is CSARDQGSTEAFF. For the CDR3, the DNA is TGCAGTGCTAGAGACCAGGGTAGCACTGAAGCTTTCTTT.